This T cell receptor beta chain originates from a study of post-analysis software for immune sequencing data. The CDR3 is 18 amino acids. CDR1 is DFQATT and CDR2 is SNEGSKA in the germline V gene (reference sequence). J lost 0 bases, V lost 2 bases, and 12 bases had no gene match. Study-wide results and limits: When patients were compared with controls, about five TRBV segments were more frequent, TRBV5-6, TRBV5-1 and TRBV20-1 among them.

Notes on this clonotype: As yet, its antigen is unknown.

Presence of unique molecular identifiers characterized the TCR beta cDNA libraries. From the PCR reads, TCRdb called clonotypes with MiXCR, one entry per CDR3 protein. The sample carries approximately 350,000 distinct CDR3 sequences, about a third recorded once. Sequencing was performed on blood. The sequence was collected from a girl aged 5-17 years with multiple sclerosis. The chain recombines TRBV20-1 with TRBJ2-7; TRBD2 agrees at 11 bases. As DNA, the CDR3 is TGCAGTGCTAGATGGGGGCTAGCGGGGGGCCGTGTCTCCTACGAGCAGTACTTC. Its translation is CSARWGLAGGRVSYEQYF.